The clone carrying this TCR beta chain turned up a few times. Its antigen remains unknown. Unique molecular identifiers were used to barcode this TCRbeta library. TCRdb recomputed calls from the PCR reads with MiXCR, one row per CDR3 protein. The sample holds nearly 250,000 distinct CDR3 sequences; 6.5% to 9% are singletons and the top ten take 5% to 7%. The entry originates in a study of T-cell reconstitution after alpha-beta-depleted transplantation in children. Germline values: CDR1 LNHDA, CDR2 SQIVND (reference sequence). V shed 9 bases, J shed 3 bases, and the junction held 7 bases outside the gene matches. The CDR3 is made up of 14 amino acids. Study-level results: The study traced high day-60 TCRbeta diversity in some patients to surviving recipient T cells and thymic progenitors. It was newly produced T cells that mostly accounted for T-cell counts and diversity one year after transplant. Alpha-beta T cells present about two months after transplant were reported to originate from several hundred expanded graft clones.

The source is a male patient between 10 and 17 years old who had a stem cell transplant for acute lymphoblastic leukemia, so the T cells may come from the graft donor. The sequenced sample was PBMCs, mostly from graft donor cells, obtained 180 days after TCRalphabeta/CD19-depleted stem cell transplant. The chain recombines TRBV19 with TRBJ2-2; 7 bases are a match to TRBD1. CDR3 residues: CASGKQGYTGELFF. The CDR3 DNA sequence: TGTGCCAGCGGAAAACAGGGGTACACCGGGGAGCTGTTTTTT.